This TCR beta chain came from a study of human T cells and chemical hapten exposure. Sample time point: patch test 1, 2 weeks after DPC sensitization. Treatment noted: therapeutic diphenylcyclopropenone sensitization with weekly scalp DPC. Prior to each patch test being applied, blood was drawn. The library gave individual cDNA molecules unique molecular identifiers. Each CDR3 protein is one row after TCRdb ran MiXCR on the RACE reads. In the table there are approximately 82,000 distinct CDR3 sequences, about 10% of which are singletons. Findings and limits, study-wide: TCRs whose frequency exceeded 1 in 1000 remained the same following DPC sensitization. Compared with pre-sensitization or healthy control sets, expanded TCRs clustered more.

This CDR3 contains 19 residues. Looked up from germline, CDR1 is LGHDT and CDR2 is YNNKEL (reference sequence). V shed 4 bases, J shed 0 bases, and the junction held 11 bases outside the gene matches. This clonotype has only a few counts. What it binds is not known. Sequencing used whole blood, obtained in connection with sensitization to the hapten diphenylcyclopropenone (DPC). This sequence joins TRBV3-1 and TRBJ2-2, with 10 bases aligning to TRBD2. The clonotype comes from a man aged 35-49 years with alopecia areata. Some clones in this sample may be carry-over from other donors' samples. The CDR3 DNA sequence: TGTGCCAGCAGCCTACGACTGACTAGCGGGCTCGCGAACACCGGGGAGCTGTTTTTT. This gives the protein CASSLRLTSGLANTGELFF. Using reference TRBV3-1 and TRBJ2-2 for the parts outside the CDR3, the full variable domain is DTAVSQTPKYLVTQMGNDKSIKCEQNLGHDTMYWYKQDSKKFLKIMFSYNNKELIINETVPNRFSPKSPDKAHLNLHINSLELGDSAVYFCASSLRLTSGLANTGELFFGEGSRLTVL.